This is a list of T cell receptor beta chains from one sample in a study of blood T cells in healthy people across ages. TCRdb reanalysed the 5' RACE reads using MiXCR and keeps one entry per CDR3 protein. This sample has about a million distinct CDR3 sequences, with roughly half found just once. The sequenced material came from blood. These receptors were taken from a woman between 55 and 75 years old in good health. The CDR3 runs from the conserved cysteine through the conserved F or W. The order of the fields is V gene, clone size, D gene, J gene, CDR3 protein, CDR3 DNA. A D gene is named only where the DNA matches it firmly. The size entry is marked missing in some rows and otherwise reads once, few, many or a size class.

>TRBV5-4|NA|TRBD1|TRBJ2-4
CASSWGDRENIQYF
TGTGCCAGCAGCTGGGGGGACAGGGAAAACATTCAGTACTTC
>TRBV7-9|NA|NA|TRBJ2-1
CASSLVPENYNEQFF
TGTGCCAGCAGCTTGGTACCAGAGAATTACAATGAGCAGTTCTTC
>TRBV9|NA|NA|TRBJ2-6
CASSVAEGANVLTF
TGTGCCAGCAGCGTAGCGGAGGGGGCCAACGTCCTGACTTTC
>TRBV5-1|NA|NA|TRBJ2-5
CASSRGTVQETQYF
TGCGCCAGCAGCAGGGGGACGGTCCAAGAGACCCAGTACTTC
>TRBV12-3/TRBV12-4|NA|NA|TRBJ2-2
CASSLRTTGELFF
TGTGCCAGCAGTTTGAGGACTACCGGGGAGCTGTTTTTT
>TRBV2|many|NA|TRBJ2-6
CASRGGANVLTF
TGTGCCAGCAGGGGGGGGGCCAACGTCCTGACTTTC
>TRBV20-1|few|TRBD1|TRBJ2-4
CSANYRGESMFNEQYF
TGCAGTGCAAACTACAGGGGAGAATCAATGTTCAATGAGCAGTACTTC
>TRBV11-2|once|TRBD1|TRBJ2-1
CASSPWDRRNEQFF
TGTGCCAGCAGCCCCTGGGACAGAAGGAATGAGCAGTTCTTC
>TRBV6-1|many|NA|TRBJ2-7
CASSEGYEQYF
TGTGCCAGCTCCGAGGGGTACGAGCAGTACTTC
>TRBV4-3|NA|NA|TRBJ1-2
CASKGAYGYTF
TGCGCCAGTAAAGGGGCGTATGGCTACACCTTC
>TRBV24-1|NA|NA|TRBJ2-2
CATSDFRGKNTGELFF
TGTGCCACCAGTGATTTTCGGGGAAAGAACACCGGGGAGCTGTTTTTT
>TRBV6-6|few|NA|TRBJ2-3
CASSYGRRTTDTQYF
TGTGCCAGCAGTTACGGCAGACGGACCACAGATACGCAGTATTTT
>TRBV6-1|NA|NA|TRBJ2-7
CASSSSLTYEQYF
TGTGCCAGCAGTTCATCCTTAACCTACGAGCAGTACTTC
>TRBV6-1|NA|NA|TRBJ1-5
CASSEAERGWPQHF
TGTGCCAGCAGTGAAGCAGAGCGGGGTTGGCCCCAGCATTTT
>TRBV20-1|NA|NA|TRBJ2-7
CSASAGLDEQYF
TGCAGTGCTAGCGCGGGGCTGGACGAGCAGTACTTC
>TRBV4-1|NA|TRBD2|TRBJ2-5
CASSQPTSGRRSETQYF
TGCGCCAGCAGCCAACCCACTAGCGGGAGGAGGTCGGAGACCCAGTACTTC
>TRBV29-1|NA|NA|TRBJ2-5
CSVGATQSYNEQYF
TGCAGCGTGGGAGCGACCCAATCCTACAATGAGCAGTACTTC
>TRBV5-1|few|NA|TRBJ2-1
CASSFLGPVTAPYNEQFF
TGCGCCAGCAGCTTCCTTGGTCCCGTAACGGCTCCTTACAATGAGCAGTTCTTC
>TRBV12-3/TRBV12-4|NA|TRBD2|TRBJ2-7
CASSAREVYEQYF
TGTGCCAGCAGCGCCCGGGAGGTTTACGAGCAGTACTTC
>TRBV18|NA|NA|TRBJ1-1
CASAGGATEAFF
TGTGCCAGCGCTGGGGGGGCCACTGAAGCTTTCTTT
>TRBV13|few|TRBD2|TRBJ2-1
CAGTSAGENNEQFF
TGTGCCGGTACTTCAGCGGGAGAGAACAATGAGCAGTTCTTC
>TRBV5-1|NA|NA|TRBJ1-5
CASSFQARINQPQHF
TGCGCCAGCAGCTTCCAGGCTCGAATCAATCAGCCCCAGCATTTT
>TRBV29-1|NA|NA|TRBJ1-6
CGVAVDSSYNSPLHF
TGCGGCGTTGCGGTGGACAGCTCCTATAATTCACCCCTCCACTTT
>TRBV2|NA|NA|TRBJ1-2
CASLRTLLDYGYTF
TGTGCCAGCCTCCGGACCTTGTTGGACTATGGCTACACCTTC
>TRBV12-3/TRBV12-4|NA|NA|TRBJ2-2
CASLRGDTPTTGELFF
TGTGCCAGCCTTCGGGGGGACACCCCGACCACCGGGGAGCTGTTTTTT
>TRBV7-9|once|TRBD1|TRBJ2-1
CASSSDRVASNEQFF
TGTGCCAGCAGCTCCGACAGGGTCGCTTCCAATGAGCAGTTCTTC
>TRBV12-3/TRBV12-4|NA|NA|TRBJ2-3
CASSLGTATTGDTQYF
TGTGCCAGCAGCCTAGGAACGGCAACCACGGGCGATACGCAGTATTTT
>TRBV7-6|once|NA|TRBJ1-2
CASSLYPGGSNYGYTF
TGTGCCAGCAGCTTATACCCCGGGGGCTCCAACTATGGCTACACCTTC
>TRBV20-1|few|NA|TRBJ2-5
CSAIRPHQVDETQYF
TGCAGTGCCATAAGGCCCCATCAGGTAGACGAGACCCAGTACTTC
>TRBV28|NA|TRBD1|TRBJ1-5
CASSSHTGTGNQPQHF
TGTGCCAGCAGTTCGCACACCGGGACAGGGAATCAGCCCCAGCATTTT
>TRBV18|NA|NA|TRBJ2-7
CASSPQGRGYEQYF
TGTGCCAGCTCCCCACAGGGTCGAGGCTACGAGCAGTACTTC
>TRBV20-1|NA|TRBD2|TRBJ2-7
CSARFGGRDGQYF
TGCAGTGCTAGATTCGGCGGGAGAGATGGGCAGTACTTC
>TRBV4-1|NA|TRBD1|TRBJ1-2
CASGPIGQGRSYTF
TGCGCCAGCGGCCCTATAGGACAGGGCCGGAGCTACACCTTC
>TRBV7-2|NA|NA|TRBJ2-7
CASSLAGSRTYEQYF
TGTGCCAGCAGCTTAGCCGGCAGTCGTACCTACGAGCAGTACTTC
>TRBV29-1|NA|NA|TRBJ1-5
CSAGSRGQPQHF
TGCAGCGCCGGGAGCAGGGGTCAGCCCCAGCATTTT
>TRBV11-3|NA|NA|TRBJ2-3
CASSRGIAGTGDTQYF
TGTGCCAGCAGCCGGGGCATAGCCGGAACCGGAGATACGCAGTATTTT
>TRBV20-1|few|NA|TRBJ2-7
CSARVPGPYEQYF
TGCAGTGCTAGAGTGCCGGGACCCTACGAGCAGTACTTC
>TRBV27|NA|TRBD2|TRBJ2-5
CASSFGLAGEIVQTQYF
TGTGCCAGCAGTTTTGGACTAGCGGGAGAGATCGTTCAGACCCAGTACTTC
>TRBV7-2|few|NA|TRBJ1-1
CASSLVHGGTEAFF
TGTGCCAGCAGCTTAGTCCATGGGGGTACTGAAGCTTTCTTT
>TRBV7-9|NA|TRBD1|TRBJ1-2
CASSLADRRGYGYTF
TGTGCCAGCAGCTTAGCGGACAGGCGGGGCTATGGCTACACCTTC
>TRBV7-8|NA|TRBD2|TRBJ2-7
CASRYAKGREGHSSKWSEQYF
TGTGCCAGCCGATATGCTAAGGGGCGGGAGGGCCACTCATCTAAATGGTCCGAGCAGTACTTC